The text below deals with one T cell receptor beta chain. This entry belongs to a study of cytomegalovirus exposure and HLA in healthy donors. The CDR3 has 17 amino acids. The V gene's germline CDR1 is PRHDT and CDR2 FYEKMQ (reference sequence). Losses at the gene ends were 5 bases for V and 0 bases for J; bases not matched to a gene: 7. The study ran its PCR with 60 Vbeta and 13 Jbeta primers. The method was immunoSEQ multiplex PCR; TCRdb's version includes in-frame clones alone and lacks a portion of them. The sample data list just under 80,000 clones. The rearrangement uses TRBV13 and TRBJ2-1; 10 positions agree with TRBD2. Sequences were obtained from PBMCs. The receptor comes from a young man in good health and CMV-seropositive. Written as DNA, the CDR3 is TGTGCCAGCAGCGTACGGGCTAGCGGGAGCTCCTACAATGAGCAGTTCTTC. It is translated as CASSVRASGSSYNEQFF.